This T cell receptor (beta chain) was recorded in a study of tissue T cells after allogeneic stem cell transplantation. TCRbeta CDR3 was sequenced at survey depth with template counts. Some clones are missing from TCRdb's copy, which holds only in-frame ones; the method was immunoSEQ multiplex PCR. The sample lists about 5,700 clones; 45% to 50% were seen once. The CDR3 contains 15 residues. Germline CDR1 and CDR2: KGHPV and FQNQEV (reference sequence). Trimming pared 4 bases from V and 0 bases from J, leaving 9 bases between. General observations from the study: TCR repertoires tracked anatomic similarity, regardless of disease or transplant status. The study did not identify alloreactive or antigen-specific tissue TCRs, and some clones might be persisting host cells. Only a limited share of tissue TCRs appeared in blood or spleen.

In its sample, this clone was seen a few times. Its specificity is unknown. The listed genes are named as in mouse. From the germline J gene comes the end of the CDR3, since the read stops 1 residue before it. The time point here: mouse harvest day 14 after allogeneic transplant. The graft held 10^6 splenic CD5+ T cells and 10^7 T-cell-depleted bone marrow cells. The genes are TRBV26 and TRBJ2-2, with D possibly TRBD1 on 6 matching bases. This clonotype was sampled from a female BALB/c mouse given C57BL/6 T cells with graft-versus-host disease after an allogeneic hematopoietic cell transplant. Input material: gut tissue. The CDR3 loop is CASSPGTPNTGQLYF. The covered CDR3 bases are TGTGCCAGCAGTCCCGGGACACCAAACACCGGGCAGCTCTAC.